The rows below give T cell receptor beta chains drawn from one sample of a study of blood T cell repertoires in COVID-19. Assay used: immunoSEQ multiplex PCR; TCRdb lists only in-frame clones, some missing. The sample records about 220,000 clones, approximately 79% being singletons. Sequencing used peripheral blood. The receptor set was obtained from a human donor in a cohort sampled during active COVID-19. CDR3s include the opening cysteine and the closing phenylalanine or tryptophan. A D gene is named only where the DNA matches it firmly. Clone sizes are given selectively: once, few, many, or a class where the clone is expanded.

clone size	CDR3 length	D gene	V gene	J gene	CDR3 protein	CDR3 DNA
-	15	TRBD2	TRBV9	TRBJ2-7	CASSPPLAGTYEQYF	TGTGCCAGCAGCCCACCCCTAGCGGGTACCTACGAGCAGTACTTC
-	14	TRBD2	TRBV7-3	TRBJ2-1	CASSLRLAGGEQFF	TGTGCCAGCAGCTTAAGGCTAGCGGGAGGCGAGCAGTTCTTC
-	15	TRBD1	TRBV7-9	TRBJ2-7	CASSPRQGAHYEQYF	TGTGCCAGCAGCCCTCGACAGGGTGCCCACTACGAGCAGTACTTC
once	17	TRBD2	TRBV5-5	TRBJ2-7	CASSLLRTSGPSYEQYF	TGTGCCAGCAGCCTACTCCGGACTAGCGGGCCCTCCTACGAGCAGTACTTC
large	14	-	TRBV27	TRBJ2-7	CASSLSSGGDEQYF	TGTGCCAGCAGTTTGTCCAGCGGCGGGGACGAGCAGTACTTC
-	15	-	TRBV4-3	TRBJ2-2	CASSPHAGNTGELFF	TGCGCCAGCAGCCCCCATGCAGGGAACACCGGGGAGCTGTTTTTT
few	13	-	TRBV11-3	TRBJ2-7	CASSRTQVHEQYF	TGTGCCAGCAGCCGTACACAGGTCCACGAGCAGTACTTC
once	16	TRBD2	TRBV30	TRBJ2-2	CAWRTSGRALTGELFF	TGTGCCTGGAGGACTAGCGGGAGGGCCTTAACCGGGGAGCTGTTTTTT
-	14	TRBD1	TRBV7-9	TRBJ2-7	CASIPGQGTYEQYF	TGTGCCAGCATCCCCGGACAGGGGACGTACGAGCAGTACTTC
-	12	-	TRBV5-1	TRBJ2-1	CASSWDNNEQFF	TGCGCCAGCAGCTGGGACAACAATGAGCAGTTCTTC
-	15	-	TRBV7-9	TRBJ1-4	CASSPGQGPGEKLFF	TGTGCCAGCAGCCCGGGTCAGGGGCCCGGCGAAAAACTGTTTTTT
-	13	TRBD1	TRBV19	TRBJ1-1	CASTANRGTEAFF	TGTGCCAGTACCGCAAACAGGGGCACTGAAGCTTTCTTT
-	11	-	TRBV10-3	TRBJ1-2	CAIWGEGGYTF	TGTGCCATCTGGGGGGAGGGTGGCTACACCTTC
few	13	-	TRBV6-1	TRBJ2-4	CASSETVRNIQYF	TGTGCCAGCAGTGAGACAGTCCGGAACATTCAGTACTTC
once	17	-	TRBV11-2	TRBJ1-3	CASSPNDRPSSGNTIYF	TGTGCCAGCAGCCCCAACGACAGGCCGAGCTCTGGAAACACCATATATTTT